A selection of T cell receptor beta chains follows, all from one sample in a study of CD8+ T cells in alopecia areata. TCRdb's table, derived via immunoSEQ multiplex PCR, lists solely in-frame clones and lacks some. The table includes around 100,000 clones, 35% to 45% detected once. Sequenced input: CD4+ T cells sorted from blood. These receptor sequences come from a human donor with alopecia areata. The CDR3 runs from the conserved cysteine through the conserved F or W. A D gene is named only where the DNA matches it firmly. Clone size is shown for a subset of rows, as once, few, many or a class of expanded clone.

D gene	clone size	CDR3 length	V gene	J gene	CDR3 protein	CDR3 DNA
TRBD1	few	14	TRBV29-1	TRBJ1-1	CSVGTGTTNTEAFF	TGCAGCGTTGGGACAGGGACTACCAACACTGAAGCTTTCTTT
NA	NA	15	TRBV11-2	TRBJ2-5	CASSLELVGGETQYF	TGTGCCAGCAGCTTAGAGCTAGTCGGTGGAGAGACCCAGTACTTC
NA	NA	14	TRBV30	TRBJ1-4	CAWNREGTNEKLFF	TGTGCCTGGAATAGGGAGGGGACTAATGAAAAACTGTTTTTT
NA	few	13	TRBV6-6	TRBJ2-5	CASSSIRWETQYF	TGTGCCAGCAGTTCCATACGGTGGGAGACCCAGTACTTC
TRBD1	few	14	TRBV19	TRBJ1-1	CASTRQGMNTEAFF	TGTGCCAGTACCCGACAGGGAATGAACACTGAAGCTTTCTTT
NA	few	14	TRBV23-1	TRBJ2-5	CASSQARVQETQYF	TGCGCCAGCAGTCAAGCACGAGTCCAAGAGACCCAGTACTTC
NA	once	15	TRBV5-1	TRBJ2-2	CASSSGPPNTGELFF	TGCGCCAGCAGCTCGGGACCTCCGAACACCGGGGAGCTGTTTTTT
NA	NA	18	TRBV28	TRBJ2-4	CASHPNPSVGGGKNIQYF	TGTGCCAGTCATCCTAACCCATCCGTGGGGGGAGGCAAAAACATTCAGTACTTC
TRBD1	NA	14	TRBV6-5	TRBJ2-1	CASREQGDYNEQFF	TGTGCCAGCAGGGAACAGGGGGACTACAATGAGCAGTTCTTC
NA	few	11	TRBV6-5	TRBJ2-5	CASSRQETQYF	TGTGCCAGCAGCCGACAAGAGACCCAGTACTTC
TRBD1	NA	15	TRBV27	TRBJ2-5	CASSRLQGAAETQYF	TGTGCCAGCAGTCGACTGCAGGGGGCTGCGGAGACCCAGTACTTC
TRBD1	NA	13	TRBV25-1	TRBJ2-4	CASSRQGENIQYF	TGTGCCAGCAGTAGACAGGGTGAAAACATTCAGTACTTC
TRBD2	NA	14	TRBV25-1	TRBJ2-5	CASSEAGVQETQYF	TGTGCCAGCAGTGAAGCGGGGGTCCAAGAGACCCAGTACTTC
NA	NA	11	TRBV30	TRBJ2-7	CAWRAGGEQYF	TGTGCCTGGAGGGCCGGCGGGGAGCAGTACTTC
TRBD1	NA	15	TRBV6-5	TRBJ2-7	CASSSIGTGIHEQYF	TGTGCCAGCAGTTCAATCGGGACAGGGATTCACGAGCAGTACTTC
NA	NA	12	TRBV29-1	TRBJ2-1	CSVDRTNNEQFF	TGCAGCGTTGACAGGACTAACAATGAGCAGTTCTTC
NA	few	14	TRBV29-1	TRBJ1-2	CSVGGQNPNYGYTF	TGCAGCGTTGGGGGGCAGAACCCTAACTATGGCTACACCTTC
TRBD1	NA	15	TRBV30	TRBJ1-1	CAWRRDRGFSAEAFF	TGTGCCTGGAGGAGGGACAGGGGTTTCTCGGCTGAAGCTTTCTTT
TRBD1	NA	13	TRBV7-9	TRBJ2-1	CASWDRVITEQFF	TGTGCCAGCTGGGACAGGGTTATTACTGAGCAGTTCTTC
NA	many	15	TRBV19	TRBJ1-2	CASSIATGDHYGYTF	TGTGCCAGTAGTATAGCTACGGGAGATCACTATGGCTACACCTTC
NA	few	13	TRBV7-2	TRBJ2-1	CASSEGQTTRVFF	TGTGCCAGCAGCGAAGGACAGACCACTCGGGTGTTCTTC
NA	once	17	TRBV9	TRBJ1-5	CASSVATEGRGNQPQHF	TGTGCCAGCAGCGTAGCTACGGAGGGGAGGGGGAATCAGCCCCAGCATTTT
TRBD2	NA	15	TRBV7-2	TRBJ2-7	CASSLVRGGRYEQYF	TGTGCCAGCAGCTTAGTAAGGGGAGGGCGCTACGAGCAGTACTTC
TRBD2	few	17	TRBV7-3	TRBJ2-3	CASSQRSGGAPPDTQYF	TGTGCCAGCAGCCAAAGGAGCGGGGGGGCCCCCCCAGATACGCAGTATTTT
NA	NA	14	TRBV30	TRBJ1-1	CAWSVHVSDTEAFF	TGTGCCTGGAGTGTACACGTGTCGGACACTGAAGCTTTCTTT
NA	few	12	TRBV5-1	TRBJ2-1	CASSLERNEQFF	TGCGCCAGCAGCTTGGAGAGGAATGAGCAGTTCTTC
NA	once	13	TRBV6-1	TRBJ1-4	CASSGQQAQKLFF	TGTGCCAGCAGTGGACAACAGGCCCAAAAACTGTTTTTT
NA	NA	14	TRBV6-1	TRBJ2-1	CASSVSGPYNEQFF	TGTGCCAGCAGTGTTAGCGGCCCCTACAATGAGCAGTTCTTC
TRBD2	NA	16	TRBV7-2	TRBJ2-7	CASSLSRLAGAYEQYF	TGTGCCAGCAGCTTATCGAGGTTAGCGGGAGCGTACGAGCAGTACTTC
TRBD1	NA	14	TRBV7-2	TRBJ2-3	CASSLWTGPDTQYF	TGTGCCAGCAGCCTTTGGACAGGGCCCGATACGCAGTATTTT
NA	few	15	TRBV4-2	TRBJ1-6	CASSQDRYLGSPLHF	TGTGCCAGCAGCCAAGATAGGTACCTGGGTTCACCCCTCCACTTT
TRBD1	once	14	TRBV7-2	TRBJ2-4	CASSLGDRAYIQYF	TGTGCCAGCAGCTTGGGGGACAGGGCTTACATTCAGTACTTC
NA	NA	13	TRBV30	TRBJ1-2	CAWDRQLNYGYTF	TGTGCCTGGGATAGACAGCTCAACTATGGCTACACCTTC
NA	NA	13	TRBV28	TRBJ2-5	CASSLSGVETQYF	TGTGCCAGCAGTTTGTCGGGGGTGGAGACCCAGTACTTC
TRBD1	NA	15	TRBV5-1	TRBJ1-4	CASSPTGGPDEKLFF	TGCGCCAGCAGCCCGACAGGGGGGCCCGATGAAAAACTGTTTTTT
NA	few	14	TRBV29-1	TRBJ2-2	CSASGGDSTGELFF	TGCAGCGCCTCCGGCGGGGACTCCACCGGGGAGCTGTTTTTT
NA	NA	14	TRBV18	TRBJ2-3	CASSLVSSTDTQYF	TGTGCCAGCTCACTAGTGTCTAGCACAGATACGCAGTATTTT
NA	NA	13	TRBV6-4	TRBJ2-2	CASSVRPSGELFF	TGTGCCAGCAGTGTCCGGCCCTCCGGGGAGCTGTTTTTT
NA	few	12	TRBV30	TRBJ2-1	CAWGSRVREQFF	TGTGCCTGGGGATCCAGGGTTCGTGAGCAGTTCTTC
NA	NA	12	TRBV5-1	TRBJ2-7	CASSPDYYEQYF	TGCGCCAGCAGCCCGGACTACTACGAGCAGTACTTC
NA	NA	14	TRBV27	TRBJ2-3	CASSLGGSTDTQYF	TGTGCCAGCAGTTTAGGGGGTAGCACAGATACGCAGTATTTT
NA	NA	15	TRBV2	TRBJ2-3	CASRAGVVRTDTQYF	TGTGCCAGCAGAGCAGGGGTTGTCCGCACAGATACGCAGTATTTT
TRBD1	NA	15	TRBV19	TRBJ2-5	CASSGLGQVVETQYF	TGTGCCAGTAGTGGTCTCGGACAGGTCGTAGAGACCCAGTACTTC
NA	NA	13	TRBV18	TRBJ1-4	CASTGATNEKLFF	TGTGCCAGTACGGGGGCAACTAATGAAAAACTGTTTTTT
NA	NA	13	TRBV30	TRBJ2-7	CAWTEPPSYEQYF	TGTGCCTGGACTGAGCCCCCATCCTACGAGCAGTACTTC
TRBD1	NA	13	TRBV6-5	TRBJ2-5	CASSGDSQETQYF	TGTGCCAGCAGCGGGGACAGCCAAGAGACCCAGTACTTC
NA	few	15	TRBV4-3	TRBJ2-2	CASSPLNANTGELFF	TGCGCCAGCAGCCCCCTTAACGCGAACACCGGGGAGCTGTTTTTT
TRBD1	NA	14	TRBV27	TRBJ2-7	CASLTGTAPYEQYF	TGTGCCAGCCTAACCGGGACAGCCCCCTACGAGCAGTACTTC
TRBD2	NA	16	TRBV4-1	TRBJ2-7	CASSQATSVLSYEQYF	TGCGCCAGCAGCCAAGCGACTAGCGTTCTCTCCTACGAGCAGTACTTC
NA	NA	11	TRBV30	TRBJ2-7	CAWSVRDRRLF	TGTGCCTGGAGTGTACGGGACCGACGGCTTTTC
TRBD1	NA	16	TRBV7-9	TRBJ1-2	CASSIAGQAFNYGYTF	TGTGCCAGCAGCATAGCAGGACAGGCTTTTAACTATGGCTACACCTTC
NA	NA	12	TRBV29-1	TRBJ2-7	CSGKGGANEQYF	TGCAGCGGGAAAGGAGGGGCAAACGAGCAGTACTTC
NA	few	14	TRBV9	TRBJ2-3	CASTRGHNTDTQYF	TGTGCCAGCACGCGGGGGCACAACACAGATACGCAGTATTTT
TRBD1	few	15	TRBV30	TRBJ2-4	CAWSSGQQKGDIQYF	TGTGCCTGGAGCTCGGGACAGCAAAAGGGGGACATTCAGTACTTC
TRBD2	NA	15	TRBV15	TRBJ2-1	CATSRDRTSGSLRFF	TGTGCCACCAGCAGAGATCGGACTAGCGGGAGTTTACGGTTCTTC